A single TCR beta chain is shown here with its context. These data originate in a study of blood T cells in healthy people across ages. Together with a sample-barcoded 5' primer, a J-beta primer mix was included in a second PCR lasting roughly 6 to 12 cycles. TCRdb re-analysed the 5' RACE reads in MiXCR, keeping a single row per CDR3 protein. This table has hundreds of thousands of distinct CDR3 sequences, around 36% appearing once. The trim removed 2 bases at V and 2 bases at J, leaving 6 bases unmatched. The CDR3 has 15 amino acids. CDR1 is SGHRS and CDR2 is YFSETQ in the germline V gene. This chain joins TRBV5-1 and TRBJ1-2, with TRBD1 matching over 7 bases. This TCR was recovered from a man younger than 30 in good health. Sequenced sample: blood. The CDR3 sequence is CASSFAMTGNYGYTF. The CDR3 nucleotides read TGCGCCAGCAGCTTTGCCATGACAGGGAACTATGGCTACACCTTC.